This TCR beta chain was identified in a study of cytomegalovirus exposure and HLA in healthy donors. As regards this clone: Its antigen is unidentified.

The CDR3 covers 13 residues. Per the germline V gene, CDR1 is GTSNPN and CDR2 is SVGIG (reference sequence). V was clipped by 8 bases and J by 2 bases, with 13 bases between them. The primer mix had 60 Vbeta and 13 Jbeta primers. The assay was immunoSEQ multiplex PCR, and TCRdb's table has in-frame clones only and misses some. The sample lists about 180,000 clones; over 70% were seen once. Points from the study as a whole: Available immune exposure information covered CMV serostatus only. Presence/absence analyses treated sequencing depth as roughly uniform across donors. The study dropped some indistinguishable V segments, TRBV6-2 and TRBV6-3 among them.

The sequence derives from a male donor in good health and CMV-seronegative. Sequences were obtained from PBMCs. The chain carries TRBV30 and TRBJ1-5; no definite D call. The CDR3 nucleotides are TGTGCCGCGACCCCAGGTGGCAATCAGCCCCAGCATTTT. Protein: CAATPGGNQPQHF.